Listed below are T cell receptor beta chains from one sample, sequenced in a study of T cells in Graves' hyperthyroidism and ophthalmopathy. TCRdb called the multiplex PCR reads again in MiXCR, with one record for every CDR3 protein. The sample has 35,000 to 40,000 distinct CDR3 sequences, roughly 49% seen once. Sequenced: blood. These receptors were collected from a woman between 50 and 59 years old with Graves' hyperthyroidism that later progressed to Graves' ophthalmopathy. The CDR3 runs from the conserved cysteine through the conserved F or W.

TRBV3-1	CASSEQGQGAGGYTF
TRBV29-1	CSVAGENVEKLFF
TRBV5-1	CATRQGANEQFF
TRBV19	CASSPEGLAWYNEQFF
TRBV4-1	CASSNRTGRFLTF
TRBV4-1	CASSISPADPSIQYF
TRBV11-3	CASSLGYGGDDLGYTF
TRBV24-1	CATSETPHDTQYF
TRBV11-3	CASSLAPGPCGQYF
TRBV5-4	CASSLDGRRNEQLF
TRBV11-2	CASSLERLAGGETQYF
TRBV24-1	CATSDTSTHTDTQYF
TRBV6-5	CASSYQQGARSGTNVLTF
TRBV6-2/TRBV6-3	CASSSIWTGRATEAFF
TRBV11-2	CASSPQGPNTGELFF
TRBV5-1	CASSPGTGSPEQYF
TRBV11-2	CASSLGRNYGYTF
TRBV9	CASNVDGTGPYEQYF
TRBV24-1	CATRTSGRFAYNEQFF